Below, 14 T cell receptor beta chains from the same sample are listed, as sequenced in a study of CD8+ T cells in alopecia areata. As the sequencing template, cDNA was produced by extracting RNA and reverse transcribing it. The assay was immunoSEQ multiplex PCR, and TCRdb's table has in-frame clones only and misses some. In the table there are 110,000 to 150,000 clones, nearly 55% of which are singletons. Documented treatment: oral pan-JAK inhibitor, 5-10 mg twice daily. The sample was CD8+ T cells sorted from blood, taken at week 4, from a patient treated with tofacitinib. These receptors all come from a human donor with alopecia areata.

The J gene is TRBJ1-5, the V gene TRBV5-6; 10 nucleotides agree with TRBD1. There are 17 residues in the CDR3. Germline assignment: CDR1 SGHDT and CDR2 YYEEEE. The J segment lost 2 bases and the V segment lost 1 base, leaving 6 bases of the junction unmatched. CDR3 loop: CASSLTGTGEGNQPQHF. CDR3 coding DNA: TGTGCCAGCAGCTTGACAGGGACAGGGGAGGGCAATCAGCCCCAGCATTTT.

This CDR3 is CAYYRPRGNTEAFF. The CDR3 bases are TGTGCCTACTACCGGCCGAGGGGGAACACTGAAGCTTTCTTT. This rearrangement joins TRBV30 to TRBJ1-1; a possible D gene is TRBD1 (5 bases). With 7 bases removed from V and 1 base from J, the gap between germline ends came to 16 bases. CDR1 is GTSNPN, CDR2 SVGIG, per germline (reference sequence). This CDR3 is built from 14 residues.

CDR3 residues: CASSLLLAGGPLEQFF. Here the CDR3 DNA reads TGTGCCAGCAGTTTACTTCTAGCGGGGGGTCCTCTTGAGCAGTTCTTC. The V call is TRBV27, the J call TRBJ2-1; 11 bases are a match to TRBD2. The length of the CDR3 is 16 residues. Trimming took 2 bases from V and 9 from J; bases not matched to a gene: 9. Germline V gives CDR1 MNHEY, CDR2 SMNVEV (reference sequence).

The chain has TRBV4-1 and TRBJ2-1, with D perhaps TRBD1 or TRBD2 (6 bases each). The CDR3 consists of 14 residues. Germline V gene sequence: CDR1 MGHRA, CDR2 YSYEKL. Trimming removed 1 base from V and 9 bases from J, with 13 bases in between. The CDR3 loop is CASSQVRTGAEQFF. The CDR3 DNA reads as TGCGCCAGCAGCCAAGTTCGGACGGGGGCTGAGCAGTTCTTC.

The gene calls are TRBV12-5 and TRBJ1-1, with TRBD1 identical over 8 bases. This CDR3 contains 16 residues. After removal of 2 bases from V and 3 bases from J, the junction contained 8 bases not matched to a gene. Looked up from germline, CDR1 is LGHNT and CDR2 is FRNRAP. As DNA, the CDR3 is TGTGCTAGTGGTTTGTGGGACAGGAGGATTGACACTGAAGCTTTCTTT. Its translation: CASGLWDRRIDTEAFF.

The V gene is TRBV10-3, the J gene TRBJ1-1, with D possibly matching TRBD1 (6 bases). The CDR3 length is 15 residues. The germline V and J ends were trimmed by 3 bases and 2 bases, with 13 bases remaining between them. Germline V gene lookup returns CDR1 ENHRY and CDR2 SYGVKD. CDR3 residues: CAISDGQGTNTEAFF. DNA of the CDR3: TGTGCCATCAGTGATGGGCAGGGGACTAACACTGAAGCTTTCTTT.

This chain joins TRBV4-1 and TRBJ1-4; 8 bases agree with TRBD1. The V segment lost 4 bases and the J segment 9 bases; nucleotides outside the gene matches: 16. Germline V lookup: CDR1 MGHRA, CDR2 YSYEKL. This CDR3 has 17 amino acids. CDR3 in amino acids: CASSPDRVLRGSQKLFF. The CDR3, as DNA: TGCGCCAGCAGCCCGGACAGGGTCTTGCGCGGATCACAAAAACTGTTTTTT.

The chain recombines TRBV7-9 with TRBJ2-6; D may be TRBD1 or TRBD2 (5 bases each). CDR3 size: 19 residues. Germline-derived CDR1 and CDR2 are SEHNR and FQNEAQ (reference sequence). Trimming took 4 bases from V and 0 from J, leaving 19 bases between them. The CDR3 here is CASSSRPGAPGSGANVLTF. The CDR3 region has the DNA TGTGCCAGCAGCTCGCGCCCCGGGGCACCGGGCTCTGGGGCCAACGTCCTGACTTTC.

This clone was seen a single time. One end of the junction does not line up with germline, which may come from a read error. The rearrangement joins TRBV7-8 to TRBJ1-1; 9 positions match TRBD1. The CDR3 has 13 residues. Per germline, CDR1 SGHVS and CDR2 FQNEAQ. The CDR3 nucleotides are TGTGCCGGCAGCTCGCACAGGGGGCCTGAAGCTTTCTTT. Translated, it gives CAGSSHRGPEAFF.

This clone was seen just once. The CDR3, as DNA: TGTGCCAGCAGCGAACAGAGCAACTATGGCTACACCTTC. This gives the protein CASSEQSNYGYTF. The genes are TRBV25-1 and TRBJ1-2, with D unclear. The CDR3 is 13 amino acids. Deletions cut 6 bases from V and 2 bases from J, with 10 bases between. Germline V gene sequence: CDR1 MGHDK, CDR2 SYGVNS.

The V and J genes are TRBV2 and TRBJ1-1; 7 positions agree with TRBD1. The CDR3 is 13 amino acids. The junction had 4 bases not matched to a gene; V was cut back by 5 bases and J by 4 bases. Germline CDR1 and CDR2: SNHLY and FYNNEI. CDR3 residues: CASSPTGTTEAFF. The CDR3 region has the DNA TGTGCCAGCAGTCCGACAGGGACCACTGAAGCTTTCTTT.

The table lists this clone with a few counts. The chain couples TRBV5-1 to TRBJ2-3; 8 bases match TRBD1. The CDR3 is made up of 17 amino acids. The V gene's germline CDR1 is SGHRS and CDR2 YFSETQ. Trimming cost V 3 bases and J 0 bases; bases outside gene matches: 9. The CDR3 region is CASSSGQGRPSTDTQYF. The DNA of the CDR3 is TGCGCCAGCAGCTCAGGACAGGGCCGCCCTAGCACAGATACGCAGTATTTT.

The chain employs TRBV18 and TRBJ2-4; D may match TRBD1 or TRBD2 (5 bases each). Deletions cut 4 bases from V and 9 bases from J, with 19 bases between. Germline-derived CDR1 and CDR2 are KGHSH and LQKENI. The CDR3 length is 15 residues. The CDR3 sequence: CASSHGTAGVFIQYF. The CDR3 region has the DNA TGTGCCAGCTCACACGGGACCGCCGGAGTGTTCATTCAGTACTTC. Based on the CDR3 plus reference TRBV18 and TRBJ2-4, the full variable domain is NAGVMQNPRHLVRRRGQEARLRCSPMKGHSHVYWYRQLPEEGLKFMVYLQKENIIDESGMPKERFSAEFPKEGPSILRIQQVVRGDSAAYFCASSHGTAGVFIQYFGAGTRLSVL.

This clone was seen more than once but under ten times. The chain carries TRBV19 and TRBJ1-2; D is ambiguous. The length of the CDR3 is 13 residues. The ends were cut back, 2 bases at V and 4 bases at J, with 8 bases in the middle. Germline V CDR1 and CDR2: LNHDA, SQIVND (reference sequence). CDR3 region: CASSITGGYGYTF. CDR3 DNA: TGTGCCAGTAGTATAACTGGCGGCTATGGCTACACCTTC.